This TCR beta chain emerged from a study of blood T cell repertoires in COVID-19. Authors' processing steps: Reference gene primer amplification gave estimated nucleated cell counts. The table came from immunoSEQ multiplex PCR; TCRdb's copy has only in-frame clones and leaves some out. V and J calls plus clone size are reproduced from that table; the DNA served to infer D and trimming. The sample records about 170,000 clones, roughly 80% being singletons. This clone was detected only once. Germline trimming cut 6 bases from V and 2 bases from J; bases unmatched to any gene: 15. The CDR3 is made up of 17 amino acids. CDR1 is LNHDA and CDR2 is SQIVND in the germline V gene (reference sequence). Seattle-derived patients entered the study during active infection and were followed longitudinally.

This chain joins TRBV19 and TRBJ1-1; 7 bases line up with TRBD1. This TCR was sampled from a woman in her 70s with COVID-19, enrolled during active disease. The specimen was peripheral blood. Here the CDR3 DNA reads TGTGCCAGTAGGCCAAGACAGGGCCCTACAGCAAACACTGAAGCTTTCTTT. This translates into CASRPRQGPTANTEAFF.